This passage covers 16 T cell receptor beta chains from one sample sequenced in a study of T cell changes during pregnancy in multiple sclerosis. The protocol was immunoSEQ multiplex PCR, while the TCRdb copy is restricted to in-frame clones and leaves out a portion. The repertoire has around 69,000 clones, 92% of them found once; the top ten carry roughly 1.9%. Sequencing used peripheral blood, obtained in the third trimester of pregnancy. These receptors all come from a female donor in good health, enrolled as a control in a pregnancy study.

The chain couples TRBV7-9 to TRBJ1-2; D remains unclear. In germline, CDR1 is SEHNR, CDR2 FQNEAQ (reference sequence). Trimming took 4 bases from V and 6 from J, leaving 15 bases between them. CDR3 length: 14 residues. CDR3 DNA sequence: TGTGCCAGCAGCTCGATAACACGCGCGGATGGCTACACCTTC. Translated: CASSSITRADGYTF.

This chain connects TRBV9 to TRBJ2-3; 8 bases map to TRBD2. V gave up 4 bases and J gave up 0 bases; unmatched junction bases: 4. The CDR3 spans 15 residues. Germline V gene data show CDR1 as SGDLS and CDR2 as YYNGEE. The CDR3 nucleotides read TGTGCCAGCAGCCCGCGGGGGGTGAGCACAGATACGCAGTATTTT. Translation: CASSPRGVSTDTQYF.

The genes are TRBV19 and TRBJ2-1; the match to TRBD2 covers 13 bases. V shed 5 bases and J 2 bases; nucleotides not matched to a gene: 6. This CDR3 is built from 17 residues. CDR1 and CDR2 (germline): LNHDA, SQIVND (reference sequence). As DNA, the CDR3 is TGTGCCAGTAGTCGGACTAGCGGGAGATCCCCCTACAATGAGCAGTTCTTC. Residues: CASSRTSGRSPYNEQFF.

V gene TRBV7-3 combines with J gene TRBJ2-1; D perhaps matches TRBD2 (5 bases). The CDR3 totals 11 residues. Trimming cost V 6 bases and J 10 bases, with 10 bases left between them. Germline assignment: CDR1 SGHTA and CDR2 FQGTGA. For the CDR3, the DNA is TGTGCCAGCAGTTTGGGCGGGGAGCAGTTCTTC. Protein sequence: CASSLGGEQFF. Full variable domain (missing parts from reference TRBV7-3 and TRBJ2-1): GAGVSQTPSNKVTEKGKYVELRCDPISGHTALYWYRQSLGQGPEFLIYFQGTGAADDSGLPNDRFFAVRPEGSVSTLKIQRTERGDSAVYLCASSLGGEQFFGPGTRLTVL.

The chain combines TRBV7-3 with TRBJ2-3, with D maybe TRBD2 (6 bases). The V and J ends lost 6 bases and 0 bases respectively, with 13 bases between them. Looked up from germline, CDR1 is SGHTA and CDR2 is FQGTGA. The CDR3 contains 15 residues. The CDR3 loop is CASRRGGPSTDTQYF. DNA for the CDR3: TGTGCCAGCAGGAGGGGAGGACCAAGCACAGATACGCAGTATTTT.

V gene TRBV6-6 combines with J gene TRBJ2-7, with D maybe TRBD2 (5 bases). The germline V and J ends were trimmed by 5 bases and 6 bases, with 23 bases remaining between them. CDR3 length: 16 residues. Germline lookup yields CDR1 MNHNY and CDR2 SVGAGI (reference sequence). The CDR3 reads CASSRIGWGLAFEQYF. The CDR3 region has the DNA TGTGCCAGCAGTCGCATCGGCTGGGGTTTAGCGTTCGAGCAGTACTTC.

CDR3 nucleotides: TGTGCCAGCAGTGAAGCACTAGCGAGGGGGTTTTCAGATACGCAGTATTTT. Translated, it gives CASSEALARGFSDTQYF. The rearrangement links TRBV6-1 to TRBJ2-3, with a possible D match to TRBD2 (7 bases). This CDR3 region has 17 residues. V was pared by 0 bases and J by 4 bases, with 17 bases between. The germline gives CDR1 MNHNS, CDR2 SASEGT.

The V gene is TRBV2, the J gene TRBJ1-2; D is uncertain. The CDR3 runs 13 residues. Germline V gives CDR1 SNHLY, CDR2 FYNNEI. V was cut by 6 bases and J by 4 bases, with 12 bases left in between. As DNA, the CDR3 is TGTGCCAGCAGCTCGACCCAGGCCTATGGCTACACCTTC. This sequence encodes CASSSTQAYGYTF.

The CDR3 DNA reads as TGTGCCTGGACCATCATGAGCTCCTATAATTCACCCCTCCACTTT. It yields the protein CAWTIMSSYNSPLHF. The chain carries TRBV30 and TRBJ1-6; D gene uncertain. The CDR3 has 15 amino acids. V lost 4 bases to trimming and J lost 0 bases, with 10 bases between them. Looked up from germline, CDR1 is GTSNPN and CDR2 is SVGIG (reference sequence).

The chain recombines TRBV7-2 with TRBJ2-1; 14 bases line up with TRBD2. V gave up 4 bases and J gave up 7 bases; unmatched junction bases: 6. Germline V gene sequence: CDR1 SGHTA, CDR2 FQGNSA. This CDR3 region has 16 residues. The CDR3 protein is CASSSLTSGRGNEQFF. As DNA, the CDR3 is TGTGCCAGCAGCTCCTTGACTAGCGGGAGGGGGAATGAGCAGTTCTTC.

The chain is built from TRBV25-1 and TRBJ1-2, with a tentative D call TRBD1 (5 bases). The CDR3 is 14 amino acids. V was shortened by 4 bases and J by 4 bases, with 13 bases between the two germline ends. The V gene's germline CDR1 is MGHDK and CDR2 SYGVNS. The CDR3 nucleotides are TGTGCCAGCAGTGCCGGGGGGGATGGCTATGGCTACACCTTC. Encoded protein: CASSAGGDGYGYTF.

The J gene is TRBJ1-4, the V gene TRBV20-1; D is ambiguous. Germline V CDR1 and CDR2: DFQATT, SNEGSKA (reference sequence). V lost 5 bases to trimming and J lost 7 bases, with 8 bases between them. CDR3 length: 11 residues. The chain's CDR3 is CSARAGEKLFF. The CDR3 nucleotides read TGCAGTGCTCGCGCGGGTGAAAAACTGTTTTTT.

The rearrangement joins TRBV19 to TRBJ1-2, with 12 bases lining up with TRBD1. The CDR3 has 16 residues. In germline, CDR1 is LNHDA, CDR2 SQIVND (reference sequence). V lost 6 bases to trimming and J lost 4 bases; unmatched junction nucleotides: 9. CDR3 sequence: CASSFGTGGAGYGYTF. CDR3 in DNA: TGTGCCAGTAGCTTCGGGACAGGGGGCGCGGGCTATGGCTACACCTTC.

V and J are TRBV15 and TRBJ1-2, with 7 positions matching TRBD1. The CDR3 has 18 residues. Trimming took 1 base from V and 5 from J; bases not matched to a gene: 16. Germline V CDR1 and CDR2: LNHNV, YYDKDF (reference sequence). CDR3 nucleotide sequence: TGTGCCACCAGCAGAGGTGCGACGGGGGACAGACCTACTTATGGCTACACCTTC. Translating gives CATSRGATGDRPTYGYTF.

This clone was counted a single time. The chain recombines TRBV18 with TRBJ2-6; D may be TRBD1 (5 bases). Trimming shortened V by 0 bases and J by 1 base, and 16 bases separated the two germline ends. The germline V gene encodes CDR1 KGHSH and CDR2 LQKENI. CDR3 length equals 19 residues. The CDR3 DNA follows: TGTGCCAGCTCACCACCTAACCAGGGCTCGATGTCTGGGGCCAACGTCCTGACTTTC. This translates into CASSPPNQGSMSGANVLTF.

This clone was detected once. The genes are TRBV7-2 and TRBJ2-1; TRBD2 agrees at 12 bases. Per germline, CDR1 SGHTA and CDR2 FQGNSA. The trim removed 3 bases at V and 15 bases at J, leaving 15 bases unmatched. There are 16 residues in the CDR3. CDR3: CASSFLGLAGIGPWFF. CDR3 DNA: TGTGCCAGCAGCTTCCTAGGACTAGCGGGAATCGGACCGTGGTTCTTC.